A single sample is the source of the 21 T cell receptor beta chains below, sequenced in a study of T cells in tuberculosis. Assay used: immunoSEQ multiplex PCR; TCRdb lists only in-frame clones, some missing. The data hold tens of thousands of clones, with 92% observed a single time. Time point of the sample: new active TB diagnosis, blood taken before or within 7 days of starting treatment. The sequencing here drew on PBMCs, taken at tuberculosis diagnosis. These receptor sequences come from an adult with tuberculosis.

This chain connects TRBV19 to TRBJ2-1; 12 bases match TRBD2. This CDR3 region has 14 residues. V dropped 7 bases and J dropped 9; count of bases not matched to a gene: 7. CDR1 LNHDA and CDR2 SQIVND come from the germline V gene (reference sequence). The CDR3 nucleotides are TGTGCCAGTATCCCGACTAGCGGGAGAGTTGAGCAGTTCTTC. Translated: CASIPTSGRVEQFF.

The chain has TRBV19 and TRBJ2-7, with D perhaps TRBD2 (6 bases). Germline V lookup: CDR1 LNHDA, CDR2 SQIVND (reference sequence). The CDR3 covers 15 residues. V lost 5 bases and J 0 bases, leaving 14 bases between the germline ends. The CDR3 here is CASSPQTGSSYEQYF. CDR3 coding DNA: TGTGCCAGTAGTCCCCAAACCGGGAGCTCCTACGAGCAGTACTTC.

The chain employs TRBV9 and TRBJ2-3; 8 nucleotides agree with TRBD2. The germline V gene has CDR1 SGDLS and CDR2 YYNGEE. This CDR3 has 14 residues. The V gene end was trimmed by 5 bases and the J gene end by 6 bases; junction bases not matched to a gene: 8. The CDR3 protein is CASSLAGGGDTQYF. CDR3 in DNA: TGTGCCAGCAGTCTAGCGGGTGGAGGGGATACGCAGTATTTT. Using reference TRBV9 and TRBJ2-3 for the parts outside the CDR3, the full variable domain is DSGVTQTPKHLITATGQRVTLRCSPRSGDLSVYWYQQSLDQGLQFLIQYYNGEERAKGNILERFSAQQFPDLHSELNLSSLELGDSALYFCASSLAGGGDTQYFGPGTRLTVL.

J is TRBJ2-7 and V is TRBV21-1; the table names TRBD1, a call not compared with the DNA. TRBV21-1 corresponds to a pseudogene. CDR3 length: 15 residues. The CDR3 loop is CASLSWKGFLYEQYF. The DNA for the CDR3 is TGTGCCAGCTTGTCATGGAAGGGGTTCCTCTACGAGCAGTACTTC.

Here the CDR3 reads CASSHPRQGREKLFF. The CDR3 DNA reads as TGTGCCAGCAGCCACCCAAGACAGGGCAGAGAAAAACTGTTTTTT. The J gene is TRBJ1-4, the V gene TRBV14; 7 positions match TRBD1. V dropped 3 bases and J dropped 8; count of bases not matched to a gene: 9. CDR1 SGHDN and CDR2 FVKESK come from the germline V gene. The CDR3 runs to 15 residues. Based on the CDR3 plus reference TRBV14 and TRBJ1-4, the full variable domain is EAGVTQFPSHSVIEKGQTVTLRCDPISGHDNLYWYRRVMGKEIKFLLHFVKESKQDESGMPNNRFLAERTGGTYSTLKVQPAELEDSGVYFCASSHPRQGREKLFFGSGTQLSVL.

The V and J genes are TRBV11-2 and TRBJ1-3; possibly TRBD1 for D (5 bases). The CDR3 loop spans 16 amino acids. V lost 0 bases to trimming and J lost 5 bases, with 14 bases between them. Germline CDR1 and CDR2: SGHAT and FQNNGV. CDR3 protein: CASSLDAQTVRNTIYF. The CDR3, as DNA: TGTGCCAGCAGCTTAGATGCCCAGACAGTCAGAAACACCATATATTTT.

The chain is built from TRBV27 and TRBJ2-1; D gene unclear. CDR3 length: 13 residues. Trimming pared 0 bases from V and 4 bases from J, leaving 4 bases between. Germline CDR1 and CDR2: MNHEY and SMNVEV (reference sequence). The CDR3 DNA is TGTGCCAGCAGTTTATCAGCATACAATGAGCAGTTCTTC. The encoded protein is CASSLSAYNEQFF.

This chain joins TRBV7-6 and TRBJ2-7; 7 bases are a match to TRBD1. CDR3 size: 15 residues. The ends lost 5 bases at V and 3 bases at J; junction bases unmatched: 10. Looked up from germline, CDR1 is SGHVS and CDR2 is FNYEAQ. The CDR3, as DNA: TGTGCCAGCAGCCAAGAAGTAGGGACAGACTACGAGCAGTACTTC. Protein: CASSQEVGTDYEQYF.

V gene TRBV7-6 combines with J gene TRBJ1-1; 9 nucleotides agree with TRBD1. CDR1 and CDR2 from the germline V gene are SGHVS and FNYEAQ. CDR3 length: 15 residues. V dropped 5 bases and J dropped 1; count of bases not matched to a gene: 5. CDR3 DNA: TGTGCCAGCAGCCAGAGACAGGGGGGGAACACTGAAGCTTTCTTT. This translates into CASSQRQGGNTEAFF.

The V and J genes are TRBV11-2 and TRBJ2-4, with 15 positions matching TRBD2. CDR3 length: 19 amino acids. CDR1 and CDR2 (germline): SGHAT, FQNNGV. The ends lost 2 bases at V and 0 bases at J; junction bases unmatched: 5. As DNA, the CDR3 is TGTGCCAGCAGCTTATATGGACTAGCGGGGGGGCTAGCCAAAAACATTCAGTACTTC. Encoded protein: CASSLYGLAGGLAKNIQYF.

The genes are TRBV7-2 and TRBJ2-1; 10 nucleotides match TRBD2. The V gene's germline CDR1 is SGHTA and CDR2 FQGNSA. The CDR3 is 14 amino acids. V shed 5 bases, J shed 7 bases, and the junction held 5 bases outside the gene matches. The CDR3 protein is CASSEGLAKNEQFF. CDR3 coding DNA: TGTGCCAGCAGCGAGGGACTAGCGAAAAATGAGCAGTTCTTC.

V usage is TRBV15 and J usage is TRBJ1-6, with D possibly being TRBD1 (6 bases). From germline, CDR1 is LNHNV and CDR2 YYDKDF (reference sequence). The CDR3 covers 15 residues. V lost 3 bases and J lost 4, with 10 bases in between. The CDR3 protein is CATSSSQGYNSPLHF. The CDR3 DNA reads TGTGCCACCAGCAGCAGCCAGGGGTATAATTCACCCCTCCACTTT.

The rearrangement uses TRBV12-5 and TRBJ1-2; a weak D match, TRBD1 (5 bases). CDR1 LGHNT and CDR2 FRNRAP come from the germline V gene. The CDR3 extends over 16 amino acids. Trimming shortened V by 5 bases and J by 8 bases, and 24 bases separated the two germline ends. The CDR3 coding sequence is TGTGCTAGTGGTGTGAGACTCCAGGGTTCCGCAGGCGGCTACACCTTC. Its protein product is CASGVRLQGSAGGYTF. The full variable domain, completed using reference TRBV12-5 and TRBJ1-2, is DARVTQTPRHKVTEMGQEVTMRCQPILGHNTVFWYRQTMMQGLELLAYFRNRAPLDDSGMPKDRFSAEMPDATLATLKIQPSEPRDSAVYFCASGVRLQGSAGGYTFGSGTRLTVV.

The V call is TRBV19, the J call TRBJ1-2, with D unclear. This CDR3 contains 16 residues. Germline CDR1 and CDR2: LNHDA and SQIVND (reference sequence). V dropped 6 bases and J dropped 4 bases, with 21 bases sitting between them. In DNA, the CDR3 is TGTGCCAGTAGCACCTCCGCGGGCGCGAAGGGCTATGGCTACACCTTC. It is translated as CASSTSAGAKGYGYTF. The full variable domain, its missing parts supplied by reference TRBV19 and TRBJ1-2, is DGGITQSPKYLFRKEGQNVTLSCEQNLNHDAMYWYRQDPGQGLRLIYYSQIVNDFQKGDIAEGYSVSREKKESFPLTVTSAQKNPTAFYLCASSTSAGAKGYGYTFGSGTRLTVV.

The CDR3: CASSEGTQGANTEAFF. Here the CDR3 DNA reads TGTGCCAGCAGCGAGGGAACTCAGGGGGCGAACACTGAAGCTTTCTTT. The chain uses TRBV9 and TRBJ1-1; 8 positions match TRBD1. CDR1 is SGDLS and CDR2 is YYNGEE in the germline V gene. CDR3 length: 16 amino acids. The J segment lost 1 base and the V segment lost 3 bases, leaving 8 bases of the junction unmatched.

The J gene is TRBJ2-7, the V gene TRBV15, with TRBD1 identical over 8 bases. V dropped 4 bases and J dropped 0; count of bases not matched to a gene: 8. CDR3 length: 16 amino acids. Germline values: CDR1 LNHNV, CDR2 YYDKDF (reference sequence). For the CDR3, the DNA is TGTGCCACCAGCACCGAGGGGACAGGACTCTCCTACGAGCAGTACTTC. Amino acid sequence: CATSTEGTGLSYEQYF.

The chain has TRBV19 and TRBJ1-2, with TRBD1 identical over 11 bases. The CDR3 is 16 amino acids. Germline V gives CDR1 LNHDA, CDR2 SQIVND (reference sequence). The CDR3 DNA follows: TGTGCTTCCGTGACCGGGACAGGGGGTCGAAACTATGGCTACACCTTC. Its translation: CASVTGTGGRNYGYTF. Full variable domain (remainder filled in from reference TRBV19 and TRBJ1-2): DGGITQSPKYLFRKEGQNVTLSCEQNLNHDAMYWYRQDPGQGLRLIYYSQIVNDFQKGDIAEGYSVSREKKESFPLTVTSAQKNPTAFYLCASVTGTGGRNYGYTFGSGTRLTVV.

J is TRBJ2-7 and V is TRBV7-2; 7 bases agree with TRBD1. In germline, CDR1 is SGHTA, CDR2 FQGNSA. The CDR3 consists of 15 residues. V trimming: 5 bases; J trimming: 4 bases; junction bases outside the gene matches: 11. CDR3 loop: CASSPEGRGRYEQYF. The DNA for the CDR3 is TGTGCCAGCAGCCCCGAGGGTAGGGGGCGTTACGAGCAGTACTTC.

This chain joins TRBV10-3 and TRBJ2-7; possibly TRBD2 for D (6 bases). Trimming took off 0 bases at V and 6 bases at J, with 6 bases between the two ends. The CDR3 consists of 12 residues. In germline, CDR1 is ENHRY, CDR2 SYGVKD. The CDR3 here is CAISESGGEQYF. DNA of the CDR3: TGTGCCATCAGTGAGTCGGGGGGCGAGCAGTACTTC.

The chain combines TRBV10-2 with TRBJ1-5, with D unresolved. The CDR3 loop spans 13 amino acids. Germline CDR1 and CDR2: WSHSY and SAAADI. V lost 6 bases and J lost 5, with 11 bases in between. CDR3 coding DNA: TGCGCCAGCAGGTCATACGGGGATCAGCCCCAGCATTTT. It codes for CASRSYGDQPQHF.

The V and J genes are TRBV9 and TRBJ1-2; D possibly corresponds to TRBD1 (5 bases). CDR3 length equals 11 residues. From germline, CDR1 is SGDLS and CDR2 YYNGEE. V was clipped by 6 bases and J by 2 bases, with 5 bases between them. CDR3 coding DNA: TGTGCCAGCACAGGGAACTATGGCTACACCTTC. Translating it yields CASTGNYGYTF. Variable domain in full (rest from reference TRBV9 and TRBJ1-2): DSGVTQTPKHLITATGQRVTLRCSPRSGDLSVYWYQQSLDQGLQFLIQYYNGEERAKGNILERFSAQQFPDLHSELNLSSLELGDSALYFCASTGNYGYTFGSGTRLTVV.